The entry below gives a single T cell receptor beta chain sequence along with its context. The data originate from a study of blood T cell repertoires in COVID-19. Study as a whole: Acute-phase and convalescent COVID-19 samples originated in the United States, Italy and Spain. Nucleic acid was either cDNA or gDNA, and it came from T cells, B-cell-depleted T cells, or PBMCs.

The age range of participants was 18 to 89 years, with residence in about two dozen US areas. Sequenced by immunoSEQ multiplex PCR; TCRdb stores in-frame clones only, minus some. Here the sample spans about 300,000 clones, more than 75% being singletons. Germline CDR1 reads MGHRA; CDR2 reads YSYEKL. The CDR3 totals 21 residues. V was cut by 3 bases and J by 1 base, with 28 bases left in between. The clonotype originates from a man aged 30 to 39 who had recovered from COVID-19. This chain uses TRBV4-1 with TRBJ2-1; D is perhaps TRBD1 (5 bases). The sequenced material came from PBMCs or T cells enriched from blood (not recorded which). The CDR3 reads CASSHSPRAVTQSSSYNEQFF. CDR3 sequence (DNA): TGCGCCAGCAGCCATTCTCCCAGGGCCGTCACCCAATCATCATCCTACAATGAGCAGTTCTTC.